This T cell receptor (beta chain) came from a study of blood T cells in healthy people across ages. Study observations and caveats: Correlation between TCR beta diversity and naive T cell percentage was strong.

Note on this clonotype: Its antigen is undetermined.

V lost 6 bases, J lost 8 bases, and 13 bases stayed unmatched. CDR3 length: 15 residues. CDR1 LNHNV and CDR2 YYDKDF come from the germline V gene (reference sequence). It was with a sample-barcoded 5' primer and a J-beta primer mix that a second PCR of roughly 7 to 12 cycles was run. A template-switch adaptor that had 12 random nucleotides put a tag on each cDNA molecule. TCRdb ran MiXCR on the 5' RACE reads and lists one entry per CDR3 protein. The table includes about 750,000 distinct CDR3 sequences, about 48% detected once. The specimen sequenced was blood. The sequence was obtained from a man aged 80 or over in good health. The chain has TRBV15 and TRBJ1-2, with TRBD1 matching over 9 bases. The CDR3 reads CATSSRSQGAGGYTF. The CDR3 nucleotides read TGTGCCACCAGTTCCCGATCACAGGGGGCGGGAGGCTACACCTTC.